These T cell receptor beta chains were read from a single sample in a study of cytomegalovirus exposure and HLA in healthy donors. The table came from immunoSEQ multiplex PCR; TCRdb's copy has only in-frame clones and leaves some out. Of roughly 190,000 clones in the sample, roughly 73% were seen once. The sequenced sample consisted of PBMCs. Every receptor here comes from a woman aged 30 to 39 in good health and CMV-seronegative. Both conserved end residues are part of each CDR3. A D gene is named only where the DNA matches it firmly. The size of a clone is reported for some rows only, either as once, few or many, or as a class for expanded clones.

>.|TRBV4-2|.|TRBJ1-5
TGTGCCAGCAGCCACCTACAGGGCAGCAATCAGCCCCAGCATTTT
CASSHLQGSNQPQHF
>.|TRBV15|once|TRBJ2-7
TGTGCCACCAGCAGAGATCAGGCACGACCTGAATACGAGCAGTACTTC
CATSRDQARPEYEQYF
>.|TRBV29-1|.|TRBJ1-1
TGCAGCGTTGCCGGGGGGATACCGTCTCCTGAAGCTTTCTTT
CSVAGGIPSPEAFF
>.|TRBV7-3|.|TRBJ2-3
TGTGCCAGCAGCCTAGACTCCGTTGGAGATACGCAGTATTTT
CASSLDSVGDTQYF
>.|TRBV2|.|TRBJ1-5
TGTGCCAGCAGTGAATCAGGTCGCAATCAGCCCCAGCATTTT
CASSESGRNQPQHF
>.|TRBV6-5|.|TRBJ2-7
TGTGCCAGCAGTCGCGGGGGCAACGAGCAGTACTTC
CASSRGGNEQYF
>.|TRBV19|.|TRBJ1-5
TGTGCCAGTAGTATTAGGGCAGGGGGCAATCAGCCCCAGCATTTT
CASSIRAGGNQPQHF
>.|TRBV5-4|.|TRBJ1-1
TGTGCCAGCAGCTTTAGGGGAGGCACTGAAGCTTTCTTT
CASSFRGGTEAFF
>.|TRBV7-9|.|TRBJ1-1
TGTGCCAGCAGCCAACAATCTTTCGCAGCTTTCTTT
CASSQQSFAAFF
>TRBD2|TRBV9|.|TRBJ2-1
TGTGCCAGCAGCGTAGCTGAGGCTAGCGGTGAGCAGTTCTTC
CASSVAEASGEQFF
>TRBD1|TRBV5-5|.|TRBJ2-3
TGTGCCAGCAGCAAATGGACAGGGGCCGCCACAGATACGCAGTATTTT
CASSKWTGAATDTQYF
>TRBD2|TRBV27|.|TRBJ2-5
TGTGCCAGCAGTCCCCGACTAGCGGGGAATCAAGAGACCCAGTACTTC
CASSPRLAGNQETQYF
>TRBD1|TRBV30|.|TRBJ2-7
TGTGCCTGTAGGGACAGCCGGTACGAGCAGTACTTC
CACRDSRYEQYF
>.|TRBV28|few|TRBJ1-2
TGTGCCAGCAGTCAGCGGTCAGGTGGGAGGGGTAATGGCTACACCTTC
CASSQRSGGRGNGYTF
>TRBD1|TRBV7-2|.|TRBJ1-4
TGTGCCAGCAGCCCGGGACAGGTTAAGGAAAAACTGTTTTTT
CASSPGQVKEKLFF
>TRBD1|TRBV5-1|few|TRBJ2-7
TGCGCCAGCAGTACGCGACAGGGGGCTGGCGAGCAGTACTTC
CASSTRQGAGEQYF
>.|TRBV11-3|.|TRBJ2-2
TGTGCCAGCAGCTCGAGTGGGGAGCTGTTTTTT
CASSSSGELFF
>TRBD1|TRBV13|.|TRBJ1-2
TGTGCCAGCACCCGGGACAGGCACACTAACTATGGCTACACCTTC
CASTRDRHTNYGYTF
>.|TRBV2|.|TRBJ1-5
TGTGCCAGCAGTGTAGACAGATGGAGTAACAATCAGCCCCAGCATTTT
CASSVDRWSNNQPQHF
>.|TRBV19|.|TRBJ1-3
TGTGCCAGTACCGGGGGTCGGGGGTCTGGAAACACCATATATTTT
CASTGGRGSGNTIYF
>.|TRBV6-8|.|TRBJ1-1
TGTGCCAGCAGTCAAGGGACGGGACAAAAAAACACTGAAGCTTTCTTT
CASSQGTGQKNTEAFF
>.|TRBV27|.|TRBJ2-1
TGTGCCAGCAGTTTATTGTCGATGGGACTGTACAATGAGCAGTTCTTC
CASSLLSMGLYNEQFF
>.|TRBV5-6|.|TRBJ1-2
TGTGCCAGCAGCCCGGCCGGGGGGCAGCCTTACACCTTC
CASSPAGGQPYTF
>TRBD1|TRBV9|.|TRBJ2-7
TGTGCCAGCAGCGTCGGACAGGGGGCTGGCCACGAGCAGTACTTC
CASSVGQGAGHEQYF
>.|TRBV10-3|.|TRBJ2-5
TGTGCCATCAGTGAGTCGACGTCGGCGGGAGAGACCCAGTACTTC
CAISESTSAGETQYF
>TRBD2|TRBV7-6|once|TRBJ2-7
TGTGCCAGCAGCTTACCCCCTAGCGGAGCGTACGAGCAGTACTTC
CASSLPPSGAYEQYF
>.|TRBV5-4|.|TRBJ1-1
TGTGCCAGCAGCTTCGGGAACACTGAAGCTTTCTTT
CASSFGNTEAFF
>TRBD2|TRBV19|.|TRBJ2-1
TGTGCCAGTAGTATCATATGGGAGGGTGAGCAGTTCTTC
CASSIIWEGEQFF
>.|TRBV5-6|.|TRBJ2-7
TGTGCCAGCAGCTTGGATCGGGGCGAGCAGTACTTC
CASSLDRGEQYF
>TRBD2|TRBV15|once|TRBJ2-7
TGTGCCACCAGCAGGGGCTCCGGGACTAGCGGCTACGAGCAGTACTTC
CATSRGSGTSGYEQYF
>.|TRBV19|.|TRBJ1-2
TGTGCCAGTACTCTGGGGGGGGCGGATGGCTACACCTTC
CASTLGGADGYTF
>TRBD2|TRBV7-9|.|TRBJ2-7
TGTGCCAGCAGCTTAGGTGACGGGAGGGCCCCCGAGCAGTACTTC
CASSLGDGRAPEQYF
>TRBD1|TRBV6-1|.|TRBJ2-7
TGTGCCAGCAGTTCACCCGGGACAGAGTCCTACGAGCAGTACTTC
CASSSPGTESYEQYF
>TRBD2|TRBV7-3|.|TRBJ2-1
TGTGCCAGCAGCTCAGGGCTAGCGGGGCTGGAGCAGTTCTTC
CASSSGLAGLEQFF
>.|TRBV6-1|.|TRBJ2-3
TGTGCCATAACCGGGACTAGCACAGATACGCAGTATTTT
CAITGTSTDTQYF
>TRBD1|TRBV7-9|few|TRBJ2-7
TGTGCCAGCAGCTTAGGACCGGGACAGGGGTCTTACGAGCAGTACTTC
CASSLGPGQGSYEQYF
>.|TRBV4-1|.|TRBJ1-4
TGCGCCAGCAGCCAAGATCTCGCGGGAGGTGAAAAACTGTTTTTT
CASSQDLAGGEKLFF
>.|TRBV4-1|few|TRBJ2-5
TGCGCCAGCAGCCAAGATCAGATTCAAGAGACCCAGTACTTC
CASSQDQIQETQYF
>.|TRBV5-1|.|TRBJ2-3
TGCGCCAGCAGCTTGGGGGCCAACACAGATACGCAGTATTTT
CASSLGANTDTQYF
>TRBD1|TRBV10-2|once|TRBJ2-7
TGCGCCAGCGAGAGACCGGGACAGGGGAACGAGCAGTACTTC
CASERPGQGNEQYF
>.|TRBV27|.|TRBJ1-1
TGTGCCAGCAGTTTATATCCAGGGCCTGAAGCTTTCTTT
CASSLYPGPEAFF